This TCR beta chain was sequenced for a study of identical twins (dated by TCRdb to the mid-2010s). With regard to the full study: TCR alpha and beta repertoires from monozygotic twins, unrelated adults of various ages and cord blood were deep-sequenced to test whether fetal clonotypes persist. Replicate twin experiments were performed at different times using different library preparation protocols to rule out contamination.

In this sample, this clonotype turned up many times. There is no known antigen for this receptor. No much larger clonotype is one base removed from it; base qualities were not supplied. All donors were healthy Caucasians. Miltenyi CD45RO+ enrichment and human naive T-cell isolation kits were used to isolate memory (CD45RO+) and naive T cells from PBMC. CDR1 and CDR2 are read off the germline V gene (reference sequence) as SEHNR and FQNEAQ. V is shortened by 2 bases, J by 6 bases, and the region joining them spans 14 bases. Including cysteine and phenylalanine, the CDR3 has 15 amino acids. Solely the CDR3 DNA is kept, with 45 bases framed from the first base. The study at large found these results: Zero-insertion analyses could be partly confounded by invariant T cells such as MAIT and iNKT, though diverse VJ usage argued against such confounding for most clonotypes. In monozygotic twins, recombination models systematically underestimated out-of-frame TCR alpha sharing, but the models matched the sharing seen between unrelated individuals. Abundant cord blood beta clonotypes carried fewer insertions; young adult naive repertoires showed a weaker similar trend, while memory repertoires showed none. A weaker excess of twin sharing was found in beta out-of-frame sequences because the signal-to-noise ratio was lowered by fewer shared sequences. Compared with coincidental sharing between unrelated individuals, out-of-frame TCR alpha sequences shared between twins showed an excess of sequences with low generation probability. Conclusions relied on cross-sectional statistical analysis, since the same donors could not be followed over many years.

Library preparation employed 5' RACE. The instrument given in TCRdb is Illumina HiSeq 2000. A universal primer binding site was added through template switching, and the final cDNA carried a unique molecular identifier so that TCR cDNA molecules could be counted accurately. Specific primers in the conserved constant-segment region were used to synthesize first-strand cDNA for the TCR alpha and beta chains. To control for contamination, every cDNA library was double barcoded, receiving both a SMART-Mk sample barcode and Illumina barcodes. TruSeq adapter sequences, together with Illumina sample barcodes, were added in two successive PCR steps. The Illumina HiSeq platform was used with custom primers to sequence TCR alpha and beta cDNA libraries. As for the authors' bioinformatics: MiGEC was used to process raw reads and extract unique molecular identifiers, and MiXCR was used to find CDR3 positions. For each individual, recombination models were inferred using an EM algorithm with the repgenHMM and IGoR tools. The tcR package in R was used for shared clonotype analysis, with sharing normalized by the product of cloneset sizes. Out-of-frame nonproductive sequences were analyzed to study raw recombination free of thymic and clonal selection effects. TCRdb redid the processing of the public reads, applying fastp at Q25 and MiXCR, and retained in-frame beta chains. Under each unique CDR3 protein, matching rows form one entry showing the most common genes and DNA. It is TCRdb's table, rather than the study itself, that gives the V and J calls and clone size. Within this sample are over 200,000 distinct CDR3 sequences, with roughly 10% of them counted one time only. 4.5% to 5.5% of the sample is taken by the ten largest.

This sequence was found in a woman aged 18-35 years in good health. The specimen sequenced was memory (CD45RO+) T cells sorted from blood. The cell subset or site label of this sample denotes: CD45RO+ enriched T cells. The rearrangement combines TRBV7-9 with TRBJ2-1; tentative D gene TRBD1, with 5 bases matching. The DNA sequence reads TGTGCCAGCAGCTTACAGGGAACTGGGCTCAATGAGCAGTTCTTC. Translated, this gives CASSLQGTGLNEQFF.